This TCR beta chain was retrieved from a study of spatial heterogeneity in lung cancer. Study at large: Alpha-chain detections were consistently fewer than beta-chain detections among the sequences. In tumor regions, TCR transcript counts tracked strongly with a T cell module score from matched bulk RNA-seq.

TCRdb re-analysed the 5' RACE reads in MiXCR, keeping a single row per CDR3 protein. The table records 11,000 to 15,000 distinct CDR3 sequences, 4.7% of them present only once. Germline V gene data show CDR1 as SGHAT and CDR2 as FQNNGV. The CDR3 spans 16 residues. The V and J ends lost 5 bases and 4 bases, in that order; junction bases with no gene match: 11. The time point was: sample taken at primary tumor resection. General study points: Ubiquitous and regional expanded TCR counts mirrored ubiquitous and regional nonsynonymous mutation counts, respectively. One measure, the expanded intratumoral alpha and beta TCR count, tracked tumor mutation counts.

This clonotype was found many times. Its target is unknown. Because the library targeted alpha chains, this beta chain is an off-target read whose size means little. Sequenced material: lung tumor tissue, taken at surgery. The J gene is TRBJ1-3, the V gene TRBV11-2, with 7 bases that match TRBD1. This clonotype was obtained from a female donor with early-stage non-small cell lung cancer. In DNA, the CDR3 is TGTGCCAGCAGCAGACTACACCCGGGACAGGGAAACACCATATATTTT. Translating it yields CASSRLHPGQGNTIYF.